The clone carrying this TCR beta chain was counted many times. Sequencing used immunoSEQ multiplex PCR; TCRdb keeps in-frame clones, though not all of them. The profile shows about 110,000 clones, 55% to 70% of them singletons. This record belongs to a study of shared clonotypes between healthy human individuals. The wider study: Per-donor plates numbered three CD4 naive, three CD4 memory, two CD8 naive and one CD8 memory.

V lost 8 bases, J lost 0 bases, and 17 bases lay in between. Germline lookup yields CDR1 SNHLY and CDR2 FYNNEI. This CDR3 has 15 residues. Both CD45RO+ cells and CCR7-negative CD45RA+ TemRA cells were combined to make up CD8 memory. This sequence joins TRBV2 and TRBJ2-7, with D perhaps TRBD1 (6 bases). This TCR derives from a woman aged 30 to 39 in good health. The source material was memory CD8+ T cells sorted from blood. The subset: CD45RO+ cells pooled with CCR7-negative TemRA cells. CDR3 bases: TGTGCCAGCCTTCTTCTCCCGGACAGCTCCTACGAGCAGTACTTC. Translated, it gives CASLLLPDSSYEQYF.